The 29 T cell receptor beta chains listed next were all sequenced from one sample in a study of cytomegalovirus exposure and HLA in healthy donors. Amplification used 60 Vbeta primers and 13 Jbeta primers. Data came from immunoSEQ multiplex PCR; TCRdb stores just in-frame clones and leaves some out. This table holds about 220,000 clones, about 70% found once. Material: PBMCs. Every receptor here comes from a woman aged 30 to 39 in good health and CMV-seronegative.

This clone was recorded once. The chain recombines TRBV11-2 with TRBJ2-7, with 9 bases fitting TRBD2. Germline V gene data show CDR1 as SGHAT and CDR2 as FQNNGV. The CDR3 is 14 residues long. V shed 5 bases, J shed 2 bases, and the junction held 4 bases outside the gene matches. This CDR3 reads CASSPRTSAYEQYF. CDR3 coding DNA: TGTGCCAGCAGCCCTAGGACTAGCGCCTACGAGCAGTACTTC. Looking up the rest from reference TRBV11-2 and TRBJ2-7 gives the full variable domain: EAGVAQSPRYKIIEKRQSVAFWCNPISGHATLYWYQQILGQGPKLLIQFQNNGVVDDSQLPKDRFSAERLKGVDSTLKIQPAKLEDSAVYLCASSPRTSAYEQYFGPGTRLTVT.

This chain links TRBV7-9 with TRBJ1-3; D is uncertain. Per the germline V gene, CDR1 is SEHNR and CDR2 is FQNEAQ (reference sequence). The CDR3 is 16 residues long. Trimming removed 4 bases at V and 4 bases at J, with 17 bases between. The CDR3 DNA sequence: TGTGCCAGCAGCTATTGGAGGACTCCGGCAGGAAACACCATATATTTT. It yields the protein CASSYWRTPAGNTIYF.

The rearrangement links TRBV13 to TRBJ2-3, with 10 bases aligning to TRBD1. Germline CDR1 is PRHDT and CDR2 is FYEKMQ (reference sequence). J was trimmed by 6 bases and V by 4 bases; bases with no gene match: 7. This CDR3 comprises 15 residues. CDR3 DNA: TGTGCCAGCAGCTCGTCCCGGGACAGGGGCGATACGCAGTATTTT. Residues: CASSSSRDRGDTQYF.

CDR3: CASSQDMGGTEAFF. CDR3 nucleotides: TGTGCCAGCAGCCAAGATATGGGGGGCACTGAAGCTTTCTTT. This chain uses TRBV5-5 with TRBJ1-1; tentatively, D is TRBD1 (5 bases). Looked up from germline, CDR1 is SGHKS and CDR2 is YYEKEE (reference sequence). This CDR3 contains 14 residues. With 4 bases removed from V and 4 bases from J, the gap between germline ends came to 14 bases.

J is TRBJ2-5 and V is TRBV27; a possible D gene is TRBD2 (5 bases). Per germline, CDR1 MNHEY and CDR2 SMNVEV (reference sequence). The V end was cut by 3 bases, the J end by 5 bases, with 13 bases between. The CDR3 has 14 residues. The DNA for the CDR3 is TGTGCCAGCAGTTTTGTTGGGAGAGAGGAGACCCAGTACTTC. Translated, it gives CASSFVGREETQYF.

The rearrangement uses TRBV7-2 and TRBJ2-3, with TRBD1 identical over 9 bases. Germline assignment: CDR1 SGHTA and CDR2 FQGNSA. CDR3 length equals 16 residues. The V and J ends lost 5 bases and 3 bases, in that order; junction bases with no gene match: 9. The CDR3 region has the DNA TGTGCCAGCAGCGACCCGGGACAGGGCTTGACAGATACGCAGTATTTT. It codes for CASSDPGQGLTDTQYF.

This clone was seen just once. The chain has TRBV19 and TRBJ2-5, with D possibly matching TRBD2 (6 bases). The J call may be wrong; the DNA end is better matched by TRBJ2-7. The length of the CDR3 is 14 residues. Germline CDR1 and CDR2: LNHDA and SQIVND (reference sequence). Here the CDR3 DNA reads TGTGCCAGTAGTCCACCGGGACTCATCGGCGAGCAGTACTTC. Protein sequence: CASSPPGLIGEQYF.

V and J are TRBV18 and TRBJ1-2, with D maybe TRBD1 (6 bases). V was cut by 6 bases and J by 2 bases, with 22 bases left in between. CDR3 length: 17 amino acids. From germline, CDR1 is KGHSH and CDR2 LQKENI. CDR3 residues: CASSQVGPGTSNYGYTF. CDR3 bases: TGTGCCAGCTCGCAGGTTGGGCCCGGGACAAGCAACTATGGCTACACCTTC. Complete variable domain (other parts from reference TRBV18 and TRBJ1-2): NAGVMQNPRHLVRRRGQEARLRCSPMKGHSHVYWYRQLPEEGLKFMVYLQKENIIDESGMPKERFSAEFPKEGPSILRIQQVVRGDSAAYFCASSQVGPGTSNYGYTFGSGTRLTVV.

The rearrangement joins TRBV18 to TRBJ1-2; D gene unclear. The CDR3 runs 13 residues. Germline CDR1 and CDR2: KGHSH and LQKENI. Trimming shortened V by 3 bases and J by 5 bases, and 10 bases separated the two germline ends. CDR3 coding DNA: TGTGCCAGCTCACCTGACGGGTCGTATGGCTACACCTTC. Translation: CASSPDGSYGYTF.

V is TRBV10-1 and J is TRBJ2-3; 13 bases line up with TRBD2. Germline trimming cut 2 bases from V and 2 bases from J; bases unmatched to any gene: 1. CDR1 is WNHNN, CDR2 SYGVQD, per germline (reference sequence). The CDR3 runs to 16 residues. CDR3 in amino acids: CASSEGLAGVTDTQYF. CDR3 nucleotides: TGCGCCAGCAGTGAGGGACTAGCGGGGGTCACAGATACGCAGTATTTT.

The chain uses TRBV4-1 and TRBJ2-3; 12 positions match TRBD2. This CDR3 is built from 16 residues. V was pared by 1 base and J by 3 bases, with 2 bases of the junction left unmatched. Germline V gene data show CDR1 as MGHRA and CDR2 as YSYEKL. The CDR3, as DNA: TGCGCCAGCAGCCAAGGGACTAGCGGGAAGACAGATACGCAGTATTTT. Encoded protein: CASSQGTSGKTDTQYF.

The gene calls are TRBV2 and TRBJ1-6, with TRBD1 matching 7 bases. V shed 2 bases and J 7 bases; nucleotides not matched to a gene: 2. This CDR3 contains 14 residues. Germline V lookup: CDR1 SNHLY, CDR2 FYNNEI. The CDR3 sequence is CASSEQGENSPLHF. In nucleotides, the CDR3 is TGTGCCAGCAGTGAACAGGGGGAAAATTCACCCCTCCACTTT.

J is TRBJ1-2 and V is TRBV19; D is uncertain. Per germline, CDR1 LNHDA and CDR2 SQIVND (reference sequence). This CDR3 has 13 amino acids. V gave up 2 bases and J gave up 3 bases, with 7 bases separating them. The CDR3, as DNA: TGTGCCAGTAGTATACACGGGGACTATGGCTACACCTTC. This sequence encodes CASSIHGDYGYTF.

The chain couples TRBV7-8 to TRBJ2-7, with 9 positions matching TRBD2. The V gene's germline CDR1 is SGHVS and CDR2 FQNEAQ. V lost 2 bases and J lost 1; bases outside the gene matches: 9. CDR3 length equals 17 residues. This CDR3 is CASSLRSSGAFSYEQYF. DNA for the CDR3: TGTGCCAGCAGCTTAAGGTCTAGCGGGGCCTTTTCCTACGAGCAGTACTTC.

The V and J genes are TRBV7-9 and TRBJ1-1, with D possibly TRBD1 on 6 matching bases. CDR1 is SEHNR and CDR2 is FQNEAQ in the germline V gene (reference sequence). V shed 1 base and J shed 2 bases, with 8 bases lying between them. CDR3 length: 14 amino acids. This CDR3 is CASSLDGGNTEAFF. The DNA of the CDR3 is TGTGCCAGCAGCTTAGATGGGGGCAACACTGAAGCTTTCTTT.

The V gene is TRBV19, the J gene TRBJ1-3; a weak D match, TRBD1 (5 bases). Germline assignment: CDR1 LNHDA and CDR2 SQIVND (reference sequence). The ends were cut back, 7 bases at V and 3 bases at J, with 22 bases in the middle. The CDR3 has 17 residues. The CDR3 coding sequence is TGTGCCAGTACCGTCACCGGGACTGCCGAAATTGGAAACACCATATATTTT. Amino acids: CASTVTGTAEIGNTIYF.

The chain couples TRBV7-2 to TRBJ2-5, with 8 bases lining up with TRBD2. V gave up 3 bases and J gave up 3 bases; unmatched junction bases: 3. CDR1 and CDR2 from the germline V gene are SGHTA and FQGNSA. The CDR3 sequence is 14 residues long. For the CDR3, the DNA is TGTGCCAGCAGCTTTAGCGGGACGAAAGAGACCCAGTACTTC. This gives the protein CASSFSGTKETQYF.

This sequence joins TRBV30 and TRBJ1-3; D is possibly TRBD1 (6 bases). Trimming took off 2 bases at V and 2 bases at J, with 7 bases between the two ends. Germline loops: CDR1 GTSNPN, CDR2 SVGIG (reference sequence). There are 13 residues in the CDR3. The CDR3 reads CAWSRGTGNTIYF. The CDR3 DNA is TGTGCCTGGAGTAGGGGGACTGGAAACACCATATATTTT.

The chain is built from TRBV19 and TRBJ1-1; D uncertain. Germline V gene lookup returns CDR1 LNHDA and CDR2 SQIVND (reference sequence). This CDR3 has 16 residues. With 3 bases removed from V and 0 bases from J, the gap between germline ends came to 14 bases. This chain's CDR3 is CASSMTAGVMNTEAFF. CDR3 DNA: TGTGCCAGTAGTATGACGGCGGGTGTTATGAACACTGAAGCTTTCTTT.

About this clone itself: One end of the junction varies from germline; a read error may be responsible. The V call is TRBV5-6, the J call TRBJ1-2; maybe TRBD1 (6 bases). Germline V gives CDR1 SGHDT, CDR2 YYEEEE. This CDR3 is 13 amino acids long. The CDR3 coding sequence is TGTGACAGCAGACGGACAGTAAGCTATGGCTACACCTTC. This sequence encodes CDSRRTVSYGYTF.

This chain links TRBV2 with TRBJ2-1, with a tentative D call TRBD2 (7 bases). Germline CDR1 SNHLY, CDR2 FYNNEI. CDR3 length: 15 residues. V gave up 8 bases and J gave up 7 bases, with 21 bases separating them. CDR3 in DNA: TGTGCCAGCTCGAAGGAGGGGGGGGAGGTGAATGAGCAGTTCTTC. This encodes CASSKEGGEVNEQFF.

The genes are TRBV5-4 and TRBJ1-5; possibly TRBD1 for D (6 bases). V was cut by 0 bases and J by 6 bases, with 7 bases left in between. Germline values: CDR1 SGHNT, CDR2 YYREEE (reference sequence). CDR3 length: 13 amino acids. The CDR3 DNA sequence: TGTGCCAGCAGCTTGGGGACAGCTCAGCCCCAGCATTTT. This gives the protein CASSLGTAQPQHF.

V and J are TRBV7-2 and TRBJ1-2; TRBD1 aligns across 8 bases. CDR1 SGHTA and CDR2 FQGNSA come from the germline V gene. The CDR3 sequence is 15 residues long. J was trimmed by 4 bases and V by 4 bases; bases with no gene match: 8. The CDR3 here is CASSSALDRGYGYTF. CDR3 nucleotide sequence: TGTGCCAGCAGCTCCGCCTTAGACAGGGGCTATGGCTACACCTTC.

There are a few counts of this clone. The identical CDR3 is also encoded by other nucleotide sequences in the sample. The rearrangement uses TRBV5-1 and TRBJ2-3; possibly TRBD1 for D (5 bases). Deletions cut 0 bases from V and 2 bases from J, with 10 bases between. This CDR3 has 15 residues. CDR1 SGHRS and CDR2 YFSETQ come from the germline V gene. In DNA form, the CDR3 reads TGCGCCAGCAGCTTGGAACCACAGGACACAGATACGCAGTATTTT. This codes for CASSLEPQDTDTQYF.

This clone was recorded once. The rearrangement joins TRBV7-9 to TRBJ2-2; a weak D match, TRBD2 (5 bases). Trimming removed 1 base from V and 0 bases from J, with 12 bases in between. The CDR3 extends over 17 amino acids. CDR1 and CDR2 (germline): SEHNR, FQNEAQ (reference sequence). CDR3 in DNA: TGTGCCAGCAGCTTAGTAGTAGTAGCGACGAACACCGGGGAGCTGTTTTTT. Its translation: CASSLVVVATNTGELFF.

This clone has just a few counts. DNA for the CDR3: TGTGCCAGCAGCTTAGCCCTGGGACAGGGGACTGAAAAACTGTTTTTT. Translation: CASSLALGQGTEKLFF. The chain employs TRBV7-9 and TRBJ1-4; 10 bases are shared with TRBD1. Germline trimming cut 0 bases from V and 7 bases from J; bases unmatched to any gene: 5. The CDR3 runs to 16 residues. Germline loops: CDR1 SEHNR, CDR2 FQNEAQ (reference sequence).

The V and J genes are TRBV6-5 and TRBJ1-2; D is perhaps TRBD1 (5 bases). The V and J ends lost 6 bases and 5 bases respectively, with 16 bases between them. The CDR3 extends over 14 amino acids. Germline CDR1 MNHEY, CDR2 SVGAGI. The CDR3 here is CASSKQDVGYGYTF. CDR3 coding DNA: TGTGCCAGCAGCAAACAGGATGTTGGGTATGGCTACACCTTC.

This clone was counted between two and nine times. This chain links TRBV6-1 with TRBJ2-5, with a tentative D call TRBD2 (5 bases). The CDR3 length is 10 residues. CDR1 and CDR2 from the germline V gene are MNHNS and SASEGT. The V gene lost 8 bases and the J gene lost 4 bases, with 5 bases spanning the gap. In nucleotides, the CDR3 is TGTGCCAGCGCGGGAGAGACCCAGTACTTC. Encoded protein: CASAGETQYF.

This clone was found once. The V call is TRBV7-9, the J call TRBJ2-3, with 8 bases matching TRBD2. Germline assignment: CDR1 SEHNR and CDR2 FQNEAQ (reference sequence). This CDR3 comprises 17 residues. V shed 2 bases and J 3 bases; nucleotides not matched to a gene: 10. CDR3: CASSLRGRTSPTDTQYF. The DNA of the CDR3 is TGTGCCAGCAGCTTACGCGGACGGACTAGCCCGACAGATACGCAGTATTTT. Full variable domain (rest looked up from reference TRBV7-9 and TRBJ2-3): DTGVSQNPRHKITKRGQNVTFRCDPISEHNRLYWYRQTLGQGPEFLTYFQNEAQLEKSRLLSDRFSAERPKGSFSTLEIQRTEQGDSAMYLCASSLRGRTSPTDTQYFGPGTRLTVL.